This is a list of T cell receptor beta chains from one sample in a study of T cell responses to AZD1222 COVID-19 vaccine. Data came from immunoSEQ multiplex PCR; TCRdb stores just in-frame clones and leaves some out. The table has 200,000 or so clones, approximately 94% seen once. Sequences were derived from peripheral blood, sampled on day 0 of MenACWY control vaccination. These receptors were taken from an adult in good health. The CDR3 runs from the conserved cysteine through the conserved F or W. D genes are given only for firm matches. Some rows have no size entry. The others give once, few or many, or a class for an expanded clone.

D	V	J	size	DNA	CDR3
NA	TRBV6-5	TRBJ1-1	NA	TGTGCCAGCAGTTACTCGTCCCTGGCGTGGACTGAAGCTTTCTTT	CASSYSSLAWTEAFF
NA	TRBV6-5	TRBJ1-1	NA	TGTGCCAGCAGTTACCCAGAGATCCCTGAAGCTTTCTTT	CASSYPEIPEAFF
NA	TRBV6-6	TRBJ1-6	NA	TGTGCCAGCAGACCAGGACTTTCTTCACCCCTCCACTTT	CASRPGLSSPLHF
NA	TRBV7-9	TRBJ1-1	NA	TGTGCCAGCAAGAGTTCGTCAGGGAAAGCTTTCTTT	CASKSSSGKAFF
TRBD1	TRBV23-1	TRBJ1-2	few	TGCGCCACCTCGACAGGGCGCGCTAACTATGGCTACACCTTC	CATSTGRANYGYTF
NA	TRBV6-5	TRBJ1-2	NA	TGTGCCAGCACCGGGGTAGCGGGTCATCGCTATGGCTACACCTTC	CASTGVAGHRYGYTF
TRBD1	TRBV19	TRBJ2-1	NA	TGTGCCAGTAGCGACCCCAGGGGGCCGACCCAGGATGAGCAGTTCTTC	CASSDPRGPTQDEQFF
NA	TRBV7-6	TRBJ2-1	NA	TGTGCCAGCAGCTTGGGGTATTCGGAATGGGATGAGCAGTTCTTC	CASSLGYSEWDEQFF
NA	TRBV7-2	TRBJ1-6	NA	TGTGCCAGCAGCTTAGAGCCAGACATTCGGCCCCTCCACTTT	CASSLEPDIRPLHF
TRBD1	TRBV9	TRBJ1-3	NA	TGTGCCAGCAGCCCAGGGGGACAGCTCGGGGGAAACACCATATATTTT	CASSPGGQLGGNTIYF
TRBD1	TRBV20-1	TRBJ1-2	NA	TGCAGTGCCTGGGACAGCTATGGCTACACCTTC	CSAWDSYGYTF